These 31 T cell receptor beta chains came from one sample sequenced in a study of T cell clusters in autoimmune cytopenias. TRB was amplified by touch-down multiplex PCR, primer pools A and B combined. TCRdb re-called the multiplex PCR reads and shows each CDR3 protein once, DNA omitted. Its listing shows about 7,000 distinct CDR3 sequences. Each sample's input was 200 to 250 ng genomic DNA, 35,000 to 40,000 genome equivalents. Another study also made use of these data, one on T cell repertoires in aging, cancer and after chemotherapy.

The sequenced sample consisted of peripheral blood. The receptor set was obtained from a human donor in good health.

This clonotype is medium-sized by frequency. The V call is TRBV19, the J call TRBJ1-5; TCRdb's D call of TRBD1 is untestable without DNA. Germline-derived CDR1 and CDR2 are LNHDA and SQIVND (reference sequence). The CDR3 is 14 residues long. The CDR3 is CASTWAGGNQPQHF. Full variable domain (rest looked up from reference TRBV19 and TRBJ1-5): DGGITQSPKYLFRKEGQNVTLSCEQNLNHDAMYWYRQDPGQGLRLIYYSQIVNDFQKGDIAEGYSVSREKKESFPLTVTSAQKNPTAFYLCASTWAGGNQPQHFGDGTRLSIL.

The rearrangement links TRBV20-1 to TRBJ1-2; TCRdb indicates TRBD1, and absent DNA this call remains unverified. CDR3 size: 13 residues. From germline, CDR1 is DFQATT and CDR2 SNEGSKA (reference sequence). CDR3 residues: CSARRVGGRGYTF.

The V call is TRBV18, the J call TRBJ2-7; TCRdb reports TRBD1, a call that lacks DNA to check it against. Germline loops: CDR1 KGHSH, CDR2 LQKENI. The CDR3 totals 14 residues. The CDR3 reads CASSPRGQNYEQYF. The variable domain in full, with the rest retrieved from reference TRBV18 and TRBJ2-7, is NAGVMQNPRHLVRRRGQEARLRCSPMKGHSHVYWYRQLPEEGLKFMVYLQKENIIDESGMPKERFSAEFPKEGPSILRIQQVVRGDSAAYFCASSPRGQNYEQYFGPGTRLTVT.

The genes are TRBV12-3 or TRBV12-4 and TRBJ1-4. This CDR3 region has 15 residues. CDR3 amino acids: CASSFNAGTNEKLFF.

The chain joins TRBV24-1 to TRBJ2-5; TCRdb lists TRBD2, though no DNA is available to test this call. CDR3 length: 12 amino acids. Germline V CDR1 and CDR2: KGHDR, SFDVKD. CDR3 in amino acids: CATRGEGETQYF.

The V call is TRBV27, the J call TRBJ1-3. The CDR3 runs to 13 residues. Germline CDR1 is MNHEY and CDR2 is SMNVEV (reference sequence). The CDR3 loop reads CASSLGSGNTIYF.

The V gene is TRBV10-3, the J gene TRBJ2-1; as DNA is missing, the TRBD1 call by TCRdb cannot be tested. This CDR3 has 16 amino acids. Germline V gene lookup returns CDR1 ENHRY and CDR2 SYGVKD. The CDR3 here is CAISELAGSSYNEQFF.

The chain couples TRBV6-2 or TRBV6-3 to TRBJ1-4. This CDR3 is built from 15 residues. In germline, CDR1 is MNHEY, CDR2 SVGEGT. The CDR3 spells CASSGGRGANEKLFF.

V usage is TRBV6-4 and J usage is TRBJ2-1; the D gene TCRdb calls, TRBD2, cannot be checked with no DNA. Germline CDR1 MRHNA, CDR2 SNTAGT. This CDR3 comprises 13 residues. This chain's CDR3 is CASSGDFRNEQFF.

The genes are TRBV20-1 and TRBJ1-3. Germline-derived CDR1 and CDR2 are DFQATT and SNEGSKA (reference sequence). The CDR3 spans 15 residues. The chain's CDR3 is CSASKSRSSGNTIYF.

V is TRBV5-6 and J is TRBJ2-3. Looked up from germline, CDR1 is SGHDT and CDR2 is YYEEEE. This CDR3 comprises 14 residues. The chain's CDR3 is CASSLPTLLDTQYF.

This clonotype counts as medium-sized (0.01 to 0.1%) by frequency. This chain links TRBV6-6 with TRBJ2-3; the D call from TCRdb, TRBD1, cannot be confirmed without DNA. From germline, CDR1 is MNHNY and CDR2 SVGAGI (reference sequence). This CDR3 spans 14 amino acids. The chain's CDR3 is CASRLQVSTDTQYF.

Measured by frequency, this clonotype is medium-sized (0.01 to 0.1%). The chain links TRBV29-1 to TRBJ2-1; TCRdb reports TRBD2, a call that lacks DNA to check it against. CDR1 is SQVTM and CDR2 is ANQGSEA in the germline V gene. The CDR3 runs to 15 residues. The CDR3 loop is CSVEDPLAGHNEQFF.

The chain links TRBV6-2 or TRBV6-3 to TRBJ1-4; TCRdb indicates TRBD1, and absent DNA this call remains unverified. This CDR3 is built from 16 residues. Germline assignment: CDR1 MNHEY and CDR2 SVGEGT. CDR3 residues: CASTRRQDPTNEKLFF.

This chain uses TRBV7-4 with TRBJ2-2. The CDR3 is 16 amino acids. Germline V gives CDR1 SGHVT, CDR2 SQSDAQ. The CDR3 region is CASSLEAPTNTGELFF.

By frequency, this clonotype is medium-sized. This chain joins TRBV27 and TRBJ1-5; the TCRdb D gene call, TRBD1, has no DNA to confirm it. Germline V CDR1 and CDR2: MNHEY, SMNVEV (reference sequence). This CDR3 comprises 12 residues. The CDR3: CASRTGVQPQHF.

The V and J genes are TRBV10-3 and TRBJ2-5. CDR3 length: 11 amino acids. Germline CDR1 ENHRY, CDR2 SYGVKD. CDR3 loop: CAISEGETQYF.

The gene calls are TRBV5-6 and TRBJ2-7; TCRdb picks TRBD1, but there is no DNA to check that call. CDR1 and CDR2 from the germline V gene are SGHDT and YYEEEE. The CDR3 covers 15 residues. CDR3 in amino acids: CASSSYRGSSYEQYF.

The rearrangement links TRBV20-1 to TRBJ2-2; TCRdb returns TRBD1, unconfirmable since there is no DNA. This CDR3 contains 15 residues. The germline V gene has CDR1 DFQATT and CDR2 SNEGSKA (reference sequence). The chain's CDR3 is CSAPNSPSRDGELFF.

The genes are TRBV15 and TRBJ1-3. Germline CDR1 and CDR2: LNHNV and YYDKDF (reference sequence). The CDR3 runs to 15 residues. The CDR3: CATSRDLTSGNTIYF.

The rearrangement joins TRBV7-7 to TRBJ2-1. The CDR3 loop spans 16 amino acids. Per the germline V gene, CDR1 is SSHAT and CDR2 is FNYEAQ (reference sequence). CDR3: CASSLGSGPSYNEQFF.

This sequence joins TRBV6-1 and TRBJ1-5; without DNA, the TCRdb call of TRBD1 cannot be checked. The CDR3 spans 17 residues. Germline-derived CDR1 and CDR2 are MNHNS and SASEGT. The CDR3 loop is CASSRWTGRQSNQPQHF.

The rearrangement uses TRBV6-1 and TRBJ1-1. There are 13 residues in the CDR3. The germline CDR1 and CDR2 sequences are MNHNS and SASEGT. The CDR3 reads CASSERLEAEAFF.

The chain couples TRBV5-6 to TRBJ2-7. Germline CDR1 is SGHDT and CDR2 is YYEEEE. The CDR3 extends over 13 amino acids. CDR3 amino acids: CASSLTGSYEQYF.

The chain joins TRBV20-1 to TRBJ2-5; TCRdb returns TRBD1, unconfirmable since there is no DNA. Germline loops: CDR1 DFQATT, CDR2 SNEGSKA (reference sequence). This CDR3 region has 20 residues. The CDR3 protein is CSANPRDPGTGTVYQETQYF.

This chain uses TRBV12-3 or TRBV12-4 with TRBJ2-7; TCRdb indicates TRBD1, and absent DNA this call remains unverified. The CDR3 sequence is 15 residues long. The chain's CDR3 is CASRTGTGGTGEQYF.

V and J are TRBV5-5 and TRBJ2-3; TCRdb's D call of TRBD2 is untestable without DNA. The CDR3 consists of 16 residues. The germline CDR1 and CDR2 sequences are SGHKS and YYEKEE (reference sequence). CDR3 amino acids: CASSQTSGGAADTQYF.

This clonotype is called medium-sized based on its frequency. The V gene is TRBV5-7, the J gene TRBJ2-7; lacking DNA, the TRBD1 call made by TCRdb goes unchecked. TRBV5-7 is recorded as an ORF, its role being uncertain. The CDR3 is 13 residues long. This chain's CDR3 is CASSKGQAYEQYF.

This clonotype ranks as medium-sized in terms of frequency. The CDR3 sequence: CASSLYRSQGGKLFF. This chain joins TRBV5-5 and TRBJ1-4. The CDR3 totals 15 residues. Germline V gives CDR1 SGHKS, CDR2 YYEKEE (reference sequence).

The chain is built from TRBV6-5 and TRBJ2-3; TCRdb lists TRBD1, though no DNA is available to test this call. The CDR3 is 14 amino acids. CDR1 is MNHEY and CDR2 is SVGAGI in the germline V gene. CDR3 loop: CASSYSGGTDTQYF.

The V and J genes are TRBV6-5 and TRBJ1-2; TCRdb proposes TRBD1, but this gene call is untestable without DNA. Germline CDR1 is MNHEY and CDR2 is SVGAGI. The CDR3 runs 12 residues. This chain's CDR3 is CASRGGVDGYTF.